Detailed here is one TCR beta chain. Its antigen remains unidentified. The table came from immunoSEQ multiplex PCR; TCRdb's copy has only in-frame clones and leaves some out. Of a few million clones in the sample, just over 90% were seen once. Investigators divided CD4+ cells into CD45RA+ naive and CD45RA-negative memory subsets. Deletions cut 6 bases from V and 8 bases from J, with 25 bases between. The CDR3 covers 16 residues. CDR1 is MNHNY, CDR2 SVGAGI, per germline (reference sequence). This sample is drawn from a study of shared clonotypes between healthy human individuals. Study as a whole: Each donor contributed plates that comprised three CD4 naive, three CD4 memory, two CD8 naive and one CD8 memory.

Broader study findings: Clonotype sharing among donors likely depends on sequencing depth.

This receptor was obtained from a young man in good health. Sample: naive CD4+ T cells sorted from blood. The subset is: CD45RA+ positively selected. The V and J genes are TRBV6-6 and TRBJ1-2, with a tentative D call TRBD1 (6 bases). The CDR3 DNA reads as TGTGCCAGCAGCTCCCCGACCCAGGGGAGGCTTTCCGGCTACACCTTC. This translates into CASSSPTQGRLSGYTF.